The 25 T cell receptor beta chains below all came from one sample that was sequenced in a study of cytomegalovirus exposure and HLA in healthy donors. Primers: 60 Vbeta forward and 13 Jbeta reverse. Only in-frame clones appear in the TCRdb table, and some are missing; sequencing was by immunoSEQ multiplex PCR. This table holds 150,000 to 200,000 clones, roughly 13% found once. Source material: PBMCs. Receptors originate from a man aged 45 to 65 in good health and CMV-seropositive.

This clone was counted only a few times. The chain uses TRBV6-6 and TRBJ1-1, with 10 bases identical to TRBD1. CDR1 is MNHNY, CDR2 SVGAGI, per germline (reference sequence). CDR3 length: 15 amino acids. V gave up 5 bases and J gave up 3 bases; unmatched junction bases: 6. In DNA form, the CDR3 reads TGTGCCAGCAGTAGCCCCGGGACAGGGGACACTGAAGCTTTCTTT. This translates into CASSSPGTGDTEAFF.

This clone was found a few times. The chain has TRBV6-5 and TRBJ1-1, with D possibly matching TRBD1 (6 bases). In germline, CDR1 is MNHEY, CDR2 SVGAGI. V was shortened by 5 bases and J by 4 bases, with 11 bases between the two germline ends. There are 13 residues in the CDR3. CDR3 loop: CASSHRVTTEAFF. Here the CDR3 DNA reads TGTGCCAGCAGTCACAGGGTAACCACTGAAGCTTTCTTT.

The rearrangement joins TRBV4-3 to TRBJ1-6; possibly TRBD1 for D (5 bases). CDR1 and CDR2 (germline): LGHNA, YSLEER. The CDR3 length is 16 residues. The V end was cut by 0 bases, the J end by 2 bases, with 8 bases between. CDR3 sequence: CASSQDGGAYNSPLHF. The CDR3 nucleotides read TGCGCCAGCAGCCAAGATGGGGGGGCCTATAATTCACCCCTCCACTTT.

This rearrangement joins TRBV4-1 to TRBJ2-1, with 8 bases lining up with TRBD2. CDR3 length: 15 amino acids. Germline V CDR1 and CDR2: MGHRA, YSYEKL. V shed 1 base and J 9 bases; nucleotides not matched to a gene: 8. This chain's CDR3 is CASSQGGTRIGEQFF. DNA for the CDR3: TGCGCCAGCAGCCAAGGTGGGACTAGAATTGGTGAGCAGTTCTTC.

In this sample, this clone turned up a few times. V gene TRBV9 combines with J gene TRBJ1-1; 7 positions agree with TRBD1. After removal of 0 bases from V and 4 bases from J, the junction contained 6 bases not matched to a gene. The CDR3 loop spans 15 amino acids. From germline, CDR1 is SGDLS and CDR2 YYNGEE. CDR3 amino acids: CASSVGQGSRTEAFF. CDR3 sequence (DNA): TGTGCCAGCAGCGTAGGACAGGGCTCTCGCACTGAAGCTTTCTTT.

The chain carries TRBV15 and TRBJ2-7; D possibly corresponds to TRBD2 (6 bases). The CDR3 extends over 14 amino acids. Trimming took 7 bases from V and 4 from J, leaving 17 bases between them. Per germline, CDR1 LNHNV and CDR2 YYDKDF (reference sequence). The CDR3 reads CATTPELATYEQYF. In DNA form, the CDR3 reads TGTGCCACCACCCCCGAACTAGCCACTTACGAGCAGTACTTC.

This clone was counted a few times. Because the CDR3's place on the DNA is in doubt, the DNA is left out and the CDR3 is given as listed by TCRdb. The V call is TRBV6-6, the J call TRBJ1-6. The CDR3 has 14 amino acids, counting both end residues. Germline CDR1 and CDR2: MNHNY and SVGAGI (reference sequence). CDR3 amino acids: CASSSSGGNSPLHF.

This clone was seen only a few times. This chain links TRBV29-1 with TRBJ1-5; no clear D. Germline V gene sequence: CDR1 SQVTM, CDR2 ANQGSEA. This CDR3 comprises 17 residues. Between the trimmed V and J ends, which lost 0 bases and 3 bases, there was a span of 18 bases. CDR3 coding DNA: TGCAGCGTTGAAGATCAGAGGGAAGGCGGGAACAATCAGCCCCAGCATTTT. This gives the protein CSVEDQREGGNNQPQHF.

The table lists this clone with a count of one. The chain links TRBV30 to TRBJ2-5; tentative D call: TRBD2 (5 bases). The end of the DNA fits TRBJ2-7 better, so the J call may be wrong. The CDR3 totals 11 residues. Germline CDR1 and CDR2: GTSNPN and SVGIG (reference sequence). The CDR3 nucleotides are TGTGCCGGAGCGGAAGGCTACGAGCAGTACTTC. This sequence encodes CAGAEGYEQYF.

The V gene is TRBV11-3, the J gene TRBJ2-6; D is ambiguous. Germline V gives CDR1 SGHNT, CDR2 YENEEA. The CDR3 length is 15 residues. V dropped 5 bases and J dropped 1 base, with 9 bases sitting between them. The CDR3 coding sequence is TGTGCCAGCAGCGTAGCCGGTTCTGGGGCCAACGTCCTGACTTTC. Translation: CASSVAGSGANVLTF.

The chain has TRBV5-4 and TRBJ2-4; tentatively, D is TRBD2 (5 bases). This CDR3 contains 13 residues. CDR1 SGHNT and CDR2 YYREEE come from the germline V gene (reference sequence). V lost 2 bases to trimming and J lost 9 bases, with 12 bases between them. The CDR3 spells CASSFEGKSIQYF. The DNA for the CDR3 is TGTGCCAGCAGCTTCGAGGGAAAGAGCATTCAGTACTTC.

The CDR3, as DNA: TGTGCCAGCAGTGAAAGGGGTGTCGGTTTCACCGGGGAGCTGTTTTTT. It translates to CASSERGVGFTGELFF. The V gene is TRBV2, the J gene TRBJ2-2, with a possible D match to TRBD1 (5 bases). V was cut by 2 bases and J by 4 bases, with 14 bases left in between. Germline V gene data show CDR1 as SNHLY and CDR2 as FYNNEI. This CDR3 is built from 16 residues.

This clone came up a few times. The V gene is TRBV14, the J gene TRBJ2-2; D perhaps matches TRBD2 (6 bases). V was pared by 4 bases and J by 0 bases, with 12 bases between. Germline lookup yields CDR1 SGHDN and CDR2 FVKESK. The CDR3 contains 16 residues. CDR3 DNA: TGTGCCAGCAGCCCTTTAGCGGCTCCGAACACCGGGGAGCTGTTTTTT. This sequence encodes CASSPLAAPNTGELFF.

This clone showed up just a few times. This chain connects TRBV6-5 to TRBJ1-2, with TRBD1 identical over 8 bases. The V gene end was trimmed by 2 bases and the J gene end by 5 bases; junction bases not matched to a gene: 7. Germline loops: CDR1 MNHEY, CDR2 SVGAGI. The CDR3 contains 15 residues. Here the CDR3 DNA reads TGTGCCAGCAGTTACCCACAGGGGGGGGATTATGGCTACACCTTC. Translation gives CASSYPQGGDYGYTF.

V and J are TRBV30 and TRBJ1-4; D gene uncertain. This CDR3 spans 15 amino acids. The V end lost 4 bases, the J end lost 0 bases, and 12 bases lay between the germline ends. CDR1 is GTSNPN and CDR2 is SVGIG in the germline V gene (reference sequence). The CDR3 protein is CAWTEGQTTNEKLFF. The CDR3 coding sequence is TGTGCCTGGACAGAGGGCCAAACAACTAATGAAAAACTGTTTTTT.

This clone has only a few counts. The rearrangement links TRBV5-4 to TRBJ1-2; 10 bases match TRBD1. The CDR3 consists of 15 residues. J lost 3 bases, V lost 4 bases, and 6 bases had no gene match. Germline CDR1 and CDR2: SGHNT and YYREEE (reference sequence). This CDR3 is CASSLPGQGYYGYTF. CDR3 nucleotides: TGTGCCAGCAGCCTGCCGGGACAGGGGTACTATGGCTACACCTTC.

This clone was counted only a few times. This sequence joins TRBV7-2 and TRBJ2-3, with 9 positions matching TRBD2. CDR3 length: 17 amino acids. V shed 5 bases and J 3 bases; nucleotides not matched to a gene: 12. The germline V gene encodes CDR1 SGHTA and CDR2 FQGNSA. CDR3 nucleotide sequence: TGTGCCAGCAGCCACCCAATGACTAGCGGATCGACAGATACGCAGTATTTT. Translating it yields CASSHPMTSGSTDTQYF. Full variable domain (rest looked up from reference TRBV7-2 and TRBJ2-3): GAGVSQSPSNKVTEKGKDVELRCDPISGHTALYWYRQSLGQGLEFLIYFQGNSAPDKSGLPSDRFSAERTGGSVSTLTIQRTQQEDSAVYLCASSHPMTSGSTDTQYFGPGTRLTVL.

The chain uses TRBV4-2 and TRBJ1-1, with D unresolved. From germline, CDR1 is LGHNA and CDR2 YNFKEQ. The CDR3 runs 14 residues. Trimming cost V 3 bases and J 3 bases, with 11 bases left between them. Here the CDR3 DNA reads TGTGCCAGCAGCCATCGGGGTGGGGACACTGAAGCTTTCTTT. This translates into CASSHRGGDTEAFF.

This chain joins TRBV5-8 and TRBJ2-6, with a possible D match to TRBD1 (5 bases). Germline V CDR1 and CDR2: SGHTS, YDEGEE. V shed 0 bases and J shed 2 bases, with 6 bases lying between them. The length of the CDR3 is 15 residues. CDR3 sequence reads: CASSLEGAGANVLTF. The CDR3 DNA sequence: TGTGCCAGCAGCTTGGAAGGGGCTGGGGCCAACGTCCTGACTTTC.

This clone showed up just a few times. The chain couples TRBV5-1 to TRBJ2-5; 8 nucleotides agree with TRBD2. Germline V lookup: CDR1 SGHRS, CDR2 YFSETQ. Germline trimming cut 4 bases from V and 5 bases from J; bases unmatched to any gene: 10. The CDR3 is 15 residues long. Here the CDR3 DNA reads TGCGCCAGCAGCGGGAGCGGGGGTTTGGTGGAGACCCAGTACTTC. Translated, it gives CASSGSGGLVETQYF.

This clone was counted a few times. V is TRBV12-5 and J is TRBJ1-1; D is uncertain. The germline gives CDR1 LGHNT, CDR2 FRNRAP. Trimming pared 6 bases from V and 4 bases from J, leaving 6 bases between. CDR3 length equals 11 residues. CDR3: CASGVGTEAFF. In DNA, the CDR3 is TGTGCTAGTGGGGTCGGCACTGAAGCTTTCTTT.

The chain has TRBV30 and TRBJ2-5; TRBD2 aligns across 10 bases. The J call may be wrong; the DNA end is better matched by TRBJ2-7. Germline V gene sequence: CDR1 GTSNPN, CDR2 SVGIG (reference sequence). The CDR3 is 14 amino acids. CDR3 region: CASGSGGSSYEQYF. Here the CDR3 DNA reads TGTGCCTCGGGTAGCGGGGGGAGCTCCTACGAGCAGTACTTC.

This chain links TRBV14 with TRBJ1-4, with 9 positions matching TRBD1. The ends lost 5 bases at V and 6 bases at J; junction bases unmatched: 4. This CDR3 comprises 14 residues. Germline V gene data show CDR1 as SGHDN and CDR2 as FVKESK. The DNA of the CDR3 is TGTGCCAGCAGCGATACAGGGGGCGATGAAAAACTGTTTTTT. This translates into CASSDTGGDEKLFF.

The V and J genes are TRBV30 and TRBJ1-2; maybe TRBD1 (5 bases). The germline CDR1 and CDR2 sequences are GTSNPN and SVGIG (reference sequence). V was cut by 7 bases and J by 0 bases, with 12 bases left in between. CDR3 size: 13 residues. CDR3 amino acids: CASRGGTNYGYTF. The CDR3 bases are TGTGCCTCCCGGGGGGGAACTAACTATGGCTACACCTTC. The full variable domain, with the rest looked up from reference TRBV30 and TRBJ1-2, is SQTIHQWPATLVQPVGSPLSLECTVEGTSNPNLYWYRQAAGRGLQLLFYSVGIGQISSEVPQNLSASRPQDRQFILSSKKLLLSDSGFYLCASRGGTNYGYTFGSGTRLTVV.

The rearrangement joins TRBV19 to TRBJ2-3, with TRBD1 as a possible D gene (6 bases). V lost 3 bases and J lost 0, with 13 bases in between. The CDR3 contains 16 residues. Germline CDR1 and CDR2: LNHDA and SQIVND (reference sequence). The CDR3 loop reads CASSMAGGLSTDTQYF. DNA for the CDR3: TGTGCCAGTAGTATGGCTGGGGGCCTTAGCACAGATACGCAGTATTTT. Drawing the rest from reference TRBV19 and TRBJ2-3, the complete variable domain is DGGITQSPKYLFRKEGQNVTLSCEQNLNHDAMYWYRQDPGQGLRLIYYSQIVNDFQKGDIAEGYSVSREKKESFPLTVTSAQKNPTAFYLCASSMAGGLSTDTQYFGPGTRLTVL.